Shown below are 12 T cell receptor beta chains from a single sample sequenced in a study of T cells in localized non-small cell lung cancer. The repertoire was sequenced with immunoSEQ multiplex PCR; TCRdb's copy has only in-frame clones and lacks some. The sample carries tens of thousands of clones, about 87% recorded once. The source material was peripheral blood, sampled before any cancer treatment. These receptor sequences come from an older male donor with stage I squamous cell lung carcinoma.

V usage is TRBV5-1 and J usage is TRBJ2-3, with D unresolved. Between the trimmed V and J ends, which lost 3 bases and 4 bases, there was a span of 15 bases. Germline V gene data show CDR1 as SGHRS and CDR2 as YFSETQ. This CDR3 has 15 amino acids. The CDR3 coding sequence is TGCGCCAGCAGCTCCGGGCAGGAAGGCCCAGATACGCAGTATTTT. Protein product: CASSSGQEGPDTQYF.

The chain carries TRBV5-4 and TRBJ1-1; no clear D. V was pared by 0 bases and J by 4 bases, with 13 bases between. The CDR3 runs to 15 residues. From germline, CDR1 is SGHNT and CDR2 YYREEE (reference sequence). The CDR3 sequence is CASSLEGARGTEAFF. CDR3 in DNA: TGTGCCAGCAGCTTGGAGGGTGCCCGGGGCACTGAAGCTTTCTTT.

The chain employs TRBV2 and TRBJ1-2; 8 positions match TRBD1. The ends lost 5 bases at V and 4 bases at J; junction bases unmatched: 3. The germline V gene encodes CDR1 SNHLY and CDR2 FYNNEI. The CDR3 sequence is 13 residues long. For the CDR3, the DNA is TGTGCCAGCAGTTCAGGGGGCCCCTATGGCTACACCTTC. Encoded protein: CASSSGGPYGYTF.

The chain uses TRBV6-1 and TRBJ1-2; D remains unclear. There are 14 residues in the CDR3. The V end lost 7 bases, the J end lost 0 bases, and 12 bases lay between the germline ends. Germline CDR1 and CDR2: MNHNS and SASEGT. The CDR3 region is CASTLTGSNYGYTF. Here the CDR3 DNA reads TGTGCCAGCACCTTGACGGGCTCTAACTATGGCTACACCTTC.

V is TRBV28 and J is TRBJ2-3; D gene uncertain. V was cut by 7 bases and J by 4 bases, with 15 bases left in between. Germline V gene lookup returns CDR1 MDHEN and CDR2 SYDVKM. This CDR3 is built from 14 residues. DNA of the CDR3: TGTGCCAGCAAGCAACGGGCTGGGGCAGATACGCAGTATTTT. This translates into CASKQRAGADTQYF.

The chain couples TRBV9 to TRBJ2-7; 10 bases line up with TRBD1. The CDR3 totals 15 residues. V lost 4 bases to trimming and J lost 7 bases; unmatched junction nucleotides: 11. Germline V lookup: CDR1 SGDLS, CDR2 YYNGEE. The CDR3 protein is CASSLGGTGVGEQYF. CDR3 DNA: TGTGCCAGCAGCCTTGGAGGGACAGGGGTTGGGGAGCAGTACTTC.

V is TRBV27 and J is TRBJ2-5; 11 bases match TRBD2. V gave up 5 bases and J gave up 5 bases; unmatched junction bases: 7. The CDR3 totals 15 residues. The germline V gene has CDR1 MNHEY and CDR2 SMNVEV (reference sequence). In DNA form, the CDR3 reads TGTGCCAGCAGTACAGGACTAGCGGGTGGGGAGACCCAGTACTTC. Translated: CASSTGLAGGETQYF.

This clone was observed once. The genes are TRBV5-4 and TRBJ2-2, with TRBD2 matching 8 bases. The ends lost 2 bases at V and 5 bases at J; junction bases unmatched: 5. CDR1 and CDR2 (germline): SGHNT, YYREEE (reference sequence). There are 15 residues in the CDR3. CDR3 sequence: CASSFKRGRTGELFF. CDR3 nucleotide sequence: TGTGCCAGCAGCTTTAAGCGGGGGAGGACCGGGGAGCTGTTTTTT. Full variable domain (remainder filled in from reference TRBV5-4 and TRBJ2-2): ETGVTQSPTHLIKTRGQQVTLRCSSQSGHNTVSWYQQALGQGPQFIFQYYREEENGRGNFPPRFSGLQFPNYSSELNVNALELDDSALYLCASSFKRGRTGELFFGEGSRLTVL.

CDR3 residues: CASRDQSSPSDTQYF. The CDR3 DNA sequence: TGTGCCAGCAGAGACCAGAGCTCCCCATCCGATACGCAGTATTTT. The chain carries TRBV5-4 and TRBJ2-3; no definite D call. Germline V gives CDR1 SGHNT, CDR2 YYREEE (reference sequence). V was pared by 5 bases and J by 6 bases, with 19 bases between. The CDR3 extends over 15 amino acids.

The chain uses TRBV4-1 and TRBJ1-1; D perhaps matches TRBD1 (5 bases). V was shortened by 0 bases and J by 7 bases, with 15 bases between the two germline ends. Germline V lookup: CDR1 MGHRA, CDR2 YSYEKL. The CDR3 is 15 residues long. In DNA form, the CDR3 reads TGCGCCAGCAGCCAAGAAGTGGGTTGGCAGGGTGAAGCTTTCTTT. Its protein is CASSQEVGWQGEAFF.

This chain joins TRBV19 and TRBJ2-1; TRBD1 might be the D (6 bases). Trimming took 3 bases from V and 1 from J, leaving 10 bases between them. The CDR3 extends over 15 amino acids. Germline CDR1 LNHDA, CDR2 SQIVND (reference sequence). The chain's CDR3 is CASSMNRVSYNEQFF. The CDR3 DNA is TGTGCCAGTAGTATGAACAGGGTTTCCTACAATGAGCAGTTCTTC.

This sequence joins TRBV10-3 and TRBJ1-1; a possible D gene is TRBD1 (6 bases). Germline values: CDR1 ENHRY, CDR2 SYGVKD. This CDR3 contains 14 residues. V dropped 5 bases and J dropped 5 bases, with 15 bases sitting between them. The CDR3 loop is CAISRQERRTEAFF. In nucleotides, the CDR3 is TGTGCCATCAGTAGACAGGAGAGAAGGACTGAAGCTTTCTTT.